A selection of T cell receptor beta chains follows, all from one sample in a study of identical twins. TCRdb independently ran MiXCR on the 5' RACE reads; one entry per CDR3 protein. In the table there are 450,000 or so distinct CDR3 sequences, roughly 24% of which are singletons. A further study also used this sample, focusing on T cells expressing NK-cell markers.

The sample was CD4+ T cells sorted from blood. The receptors derive from a woman aged 18-29 years in good health. The CDR3 runs from the conserved cysteine through the conserved F or W. Fields, in order: clone size, V gene, CDR3 length, J gene, D gene, CDR3 DNA, CDR3 protein. A D gene is named only where the DNA matches it firmly. Rows give clone size only sometimes, using once, few, many, or a class for an expanded clone.

>few|TRBV2|15|TRBJ2-7|TRBD2
TGTGCCAGCACTTGGAGCGGGGGGAGCTCCTACGAGCAGTACTTC
CASTWSGGSSYEQYF
>few|TRBV5-1|15|TRBJ2-1|TRBD2
TGCGCCAGCAAACTAGCGGGAGGGATTTACAATGAGCAGTTCTTC
CASKLAGGIYNEQFF
>.|TRBV7-9|12|TRBJ1-1|.
TGTGCCAGCAGCTTATCTATAGCTGAAGCTTTCTTT
CASSLSIAEAFF
>.|TRBV7-8|15|TRBJ2-7|.
TGTGCCAGCAGCTTGCGAAACAGGGATATCTACGAGCAGTACTTC
CASSLRNRDIYEQYF
>.|TRBV12-3/TRBV12-4|13|TRBJ2-1|.
TGTGCCAGCAGTCCTCGACTAGAGCTAGAGCAGTTCTTC
CASSPRLELEQFF
>.|TRBV20-1|14|TRBJ1-1|.
TGCAGTGCTCACCTGAGGGGGGTATATACTGAAGCTTTCTTT
CSAHLRGVYTEAFF
>.|TRBV5-1|14|TRBJ2-7|TRBD1
TGCGCCAGCAGCTTACGGACAGGGTACCACGAGCAGTACTTC
CASSLRTGYHEQYF
>few|TRBV20-1|11|TRBJ2-1|.
TGCAGTGCTAGTTCATTAAATGAGCAGTTCTTC
CSASSLNEQFF
>many|TRBV12-3/TRBV12-4|13|TRBJ1-2|.
TGTGCCAGCAGTCTCGGACCGAGATATGGCTACACCTTC
CASSLGPRYGYTF
>.|TRBV10-3|13|TRBJ2-7|.
TGTGCCACCAAGGGCGGGGATTCCGGCGAGCAGTACTTC
CATKGGDSGEQYF
>.|TRBV2|15|TRBJ2-6|.
TGTGCCAGCAGTGTTGTGGGGATCGGGGCCAACGTCCTGACTTTC
CASSVVGIGANVLTF
>many|TRBV12-3/TRBV12-4|15|TRBJ2-5|TRBD2
TGTGCCAGCAGAGACCTAGCGGGTCTTATGGAGACCCAGTACTTC
CASRDLAGLMETQYF
>.|TRBV7-9|12|TRBJ1-1|.
TGTGCCAGCAGGCCGTGGGGTACTGAAGCTTTCTTT
CASRPWGTEAFF
>few|TRBV10-3|11|TRBJ1-1|.
TGTGCCATCAGTGGACTGGCTGAAGCTTTCTTT
CAISGLAEAFF
>few|TRBV7-2|16|TRBJ2-5|.
TGTGCCAGCAGCCCTGTGGGTTGGTCGGGCCAAGAGACCCAGTACTTC
CASSPVGWSGQETQYF
>.|TRBV20-1|15|TRBJ2-1|TRBD2
TGCAGTGCTTCCCTTAGCGGGGGGGCCTACAATGAGCAGTTCTTC
CSASLSGGAYNEQFF
>.|TRBV20-1|13|TRBJ1-3|.
TGCAGTGCACTCATGGGACCTGGAAACACCATATATTTT
CSALMGPGNTIYF
>.|TRBV20-1|15|TRBJ1-5|.
TGCAGTGCTAGGCCGAGGTCAGGGTATGGTCAGCCCCAGCATTTT
CSARPRSGYGQPQHF
>.|TRBV3-1|13|TRBJ1-1|.
TGTGCCAGCAGCCAAGGGTGGGACTCCCAAGCTTTCTTT
CASSQGWDSQAFF
>.|TRBV11-2|16|TRBJ2-3|TRBD2
TGTGCCAGCAGCAAGAGACTAGCGGGAGGATCAGATACGCAGTATTTT
CASSKRLAGGSDTQYF
>.|TRBV6-1|13|TRBJ2-1|TRBD1
TGTGCCAGCACCGAGGGACAGGGGAATGAGCAGTTCTTC
CASTEGQGNEQFF
>.|TRBV3-1|12|TRBJ2-1|TRBD1
TGTGCCAGCGTTACAGGGGGTGGTGAGCAGTTCTTC
CASVTGGGEQFF
>.|TRBV2|15|TRBJ2-5|TRBD2
TGTGCCAGCAGGCCAAGCGGGGGGGCGTCAGAGACCCAGTACTTC
CASRPSGGASETQYF
>.|TRBV7-9|12|TRBJ2-1|.
TGTGCCAGCGAAGGAGTGTCGAATGAGCAGTTCTTC
CASEGVSNEQFF
>.|TRBV20-1|15|TRBJ1-5|TRBD1
TGCAGTGCTAGACAGACAGGGAATAGCAATCAGCCCCAGCATTTT
CSARQTGNSNQPQHF
>.|TRBV29-1|12|TRBJ2-5|TRBD1
TGCAGCGTGAACAGGGGGCTGGAGACCCAGTACTTC
CSVNRGLETQYF
>.|TRBV12-3/TRBV12-4|15|TRBJ2-1|TRBD2
TGTGCCAGCAGTTCCAGACTAGCGGGGGTATATGAGCAGTTCTTC
CASSSRLAGVYEQFF